Sequencing of this T cell receptor beta chain was carried out in a study of CD8+CD57+ T cells in acquired aplastic anemia. CDR3 and TCR beta VDJ profiling relied on genomic DNA as the template. Each CDR3 protein is one row after TCRdb ran MiXCR on the reads. The top ten hold roughly 1.2% of the sample, which has 150,000 to 200,000 distinct CDR3 sequences, less than 60% seen once. This CDR3 has 15 amino acids. The germline V gene encodes CDR1 SGHRS and CDR2 YFSETQ. V dropped 5 bases and J dropped 1 base, with 14 bases sitting between them. This clonotype was picked up many times. Only patients with CD8+CD57+ cell expansion on flow cytometry were chosen for sequencing. With no exception, the patients had severe acquired aplastic anemia.

Material for sequencing was sorted CD4+, CD8+, or CD8+CD57+ T cells (not recorded which) from PBMCs. The rearrangement uses TRBV5-1 and TRBJ2-3, with D maybe TRBD1 (6 bases). The clonotype was recovered from a human donor with aplastic anemia. CDR3 amino acids: CASSGWPGGTDTQYF. The CDR3 bases are TGCGCCAGCAGTGGATGGCCAGGGGGCACAGATACGCAGTATTTT.